Reported below is one T cell receptor beta chain. It has no known antigen specificity. Nothing much larger sits one base from this clone, and base qualities are not available. In the paper's terms, the time point label means: after anti-PD-1 therapy. For bulk TCRbeta sequencing, genomic DNA was extracted from tumor biopsies or peripheral blood, and input amounts ranged from about 600 ng to 6,004 ng. Every patient was a poor candidate for surgical resection and had histologically proven advanced or metastatic basal or squamous cell carcinoma. Of the approximately 12 patients in the basal cell carcinoma cohort, about 8 underwent bulk tumor TCR sequencing. The immunoSEQ platform was used for deep TCRbeta sequencing. The source study handled its data this way. For further analysis, only productive rearrangements were exported out of the immunoSEQ Analyzer. T cell phenotypes were assigned to bulk TCRbeta clonotypes by matching to single-cell RNA+TCR-seq clones sharing the same TCRbeta sequence. Using bulk TCR sequencing data, clone enrichment in tumor was calculated by dividing a clone's tumor frequency by the same clone's PBMC frequency. GLIPH was used to group TCRs into specificity groups, clusters of distinct TCRs likely recognizing common antigens via shared CDR3 motifs. Drawn from immuneACCESS, this table holds only the in-frame rearrangements with V and J called that TCRdb kept. Clones are partly lost; checked studies trace under half to an unresolved V gene and leave the rest unexplained. Clone size and V and J calls were adopted from that table, with D and trimming inferred from the DNA. The sample table shows about 14,000 clones, and over 80% are seen once. The ten largest make up roughly 25% of the sample.

This sample is part of a study of T cells in tumors after PD-1 blockade (dated by TCRdb to about 2019). The study in broad terms: Patients were excluded if they had prior checkpoint blockade, use of systemic immunosuppressants, or recent radiotherapy or other anti-cancer therapy within 4 weeks. Bulk TCR sequencing was performed on about 9 peripheral blood samples from four to six patients to compare blood and tumor clonotypes. RECIST version 1.1 was the standard used to evaluate clinical response. An average of 113,528 TCR templates (range about 24,679-280,000) and 36,536 unique clonotypes was obtained for peripheral blood samples. Patients received pembrolizumab 200 mg every 3 weeks or cemiplimab 350 mg every 2 weeks. Paired single-cell RNA and TCR sequencing was done in the study on site-matched tumors from patients with BCC or SCC, both before and after anti-PD-1 therapy. A subset of patients also received ongoing daily vismodegib 150 mg during anti-PD-1 treatment.

General study outcomes and caveats: Roughly 37% of TCR clonotypes from the tumor were detected in blood, and certain novel exhausted tumor clones were present in blood collected before treatment, which suggests recruitment from the periphery. Where the novel T cell clones came from was not determined, and possible sources could include lymphoid organs or rare unexpanded clones inside the tumor or in the tumor periphery.

V trim: 3 bases; J trim: 6 bases; unmatched bases: 6. From a lookup of the germline V gene (reference sequence), CDR1 and CDR2 are SEHNR and FQNEAQ. From cysteine to phenylalanine, the CDR3 is 14 amino acids long. Of all the DNA, just the CDR3 is kept, 42 bases in frame from base 1. The source is a human donor with basal cell carcinoma. Recombination joined TRBV7-9 with TRBJ2-3, with 7 bases aligning to TRBD2. Source: PBMCs, taken after anti-PD-1 treatment. In nucleotide form, the sequence is TGTGCCAGCAGCTTCAGCGGGGCATCGGATACGCAGTATTTT. This gives the protein CASSFSGASDTQYF.